Each of the 19 T cell receptor beta chains below was sequenced from the same sample in a study of response to subunit inactivated influenza vaccine. From the RT-PCR reads, TCRdb called clonotypes with MiXCR, one entry per CDR3 protein. Of just over 300,000 distinct CDR3 sequences listed, 20% to 25% were seen once; the top ten hold 9.5% to 13%. Here the sequenced sample was PBMCs from blood, taken about 19 months after vaccination. The receptors were gathered from a man in his fifties or sixties who received an inactivated influenza vaccine.

The chain carries TRBV5-8 and TRBJ2-5; tentatively, D is TRBD1 (5 bases). The V gene lost 4 bases and the J gene lost 3 bases, with 13 bases spanning the gap. CDR3 length: 14 amino acids. Germline V gene data show CDR1 as SGHTS and CDR2 as YDEGEE. The CDR3 bases are TGTGCCAGCAGCCGAAAAGGCAGGGAAGAGACCCAGTACTTC. The encoded protein is CASSRKGREETQYF.

The genes are TRBV7-2 and TRBJ2-2, with D possibly being TRBD2 (6 bases). CDR1 is SGHTA and CDR2 is FQGNSA in the germline V gene. The CDR3 runs 16 residues. The V gene lost 7 bases and the J gene lost 2 bases, with 17 bases spanning the gap. The CDR3 spells CASISGGSRNTGELFF. CDR3 DNA sequence: TGTGCCAGCATCTCCGGGGGTAGCCGAAACACCGGGGAGCTGTTTTTT.

This rearrangement joins TRBV20-1 to TRBJ2-3; D ambiguous. The CDR3 totals 14 residues. V dropped 3 bases and J dropped 1 base, with 11 bases sitting between them. Germline CDR1 and CDR2: DFQATT and SNEGSKA (reference sequence). CDR3 region: CSASFSSRTDTQYF. Written as DNA, the CDR3 is TGCAGTGCTAGCTTTAGCAGTCGCACAGATACGCAGTATTTT.

This clonotype was recorded a few times. The genes are TRBV10-3 and TRBJ1-6; D unclear. V was trimmed by 11 bases and J by 9 bases, leaving 20 bases between them. This CDR3 is built from 14 residues. Germline CDR1 ENHRY, CDR2 SYGVKD. The CDR3 region is CASHGVGLGSPLHF. CDR3 in DNA: TGTGCCTCTCATGGTGTGGGGTTGGGTTCACCCCTCCACTTT.

The chain is built from TRBV27 and TRBJ2-4, with D tentatively TRBD2 (5 bases). Looked up from germline, CDR1 is MNHEY and CDR2 is SMNVEV (reference sequence). The CDR3 is 17 amino acids. Deletions cut 5 bases from V and 0 bases from J, with 17 bases between. The CDR3, as DNA: TGTGCCAGCAGTCCCGGGGTCCATGAGCTAGCCAAAAACATTCAGTACTTC. Translation gives CASSPGVHELAKNIQYF.

The table lists this clonotype with a few counts. This sequence joins TRBV12-3 or TRBV12-4 and TRBJ2-7; TRBD1 matches 7 bases. This CDR3 has 14 amino acids. The V gene end was trimmed by 6 bases and the J gene end by 3 bases; junction bases not matched to a gene: 8. The DNA for the CDR3 is TGTGCCAGCAGCACGGACAGGATATACTACGAGCAGTACTTC. It yields the protein CASSTDRIYYEQYF.

This clonotype was picked up a small number of times. The chain carries TRBV6-1 and TRBJ1-1, with no clear D. This CDR3 region has 14 residues. Trimming left V 6 bases short and J 5 bases short, with 16 bases between. Germline lookup yields CDR1 MNHNS and CDR2 SASEGT. The CDR3 reads CASRIGFGGTEAFF. DNA of the CDR3: TGTGCCAGCAGGATAGGGTTCGGAGGGACTGAAGCTTTCTTT.

This clonotype was detected once. The CDR3 loop is CASSLGGLITEAFF. CDR3 coding DNA: TGCGCCAGCAGCTTGGGGGGTTTGATCACTGAAGCTTTCTTT. The rearrangement joins TRBV5-1 to TRBJ1-1; the D is unclear. The V and J ends lost 0 bases and 4 bases respectively, with 10 bases between them. This CDR3 comprises 14 residues. Germline CDR1 is SGHRS and CDR2 is YFSETQ.

This chain joins TRBV5-1 and TRBJ1-2, with a possible D match to TRBD1 (6 bases). V was trimmed by 3 bases and J by 6 bases, leaving 15 bases between them. Germline assignment: CDR1 SGHRS and CDR2 YFSETQ. This CDR3 has 14 amino acids. The CDR3 reads CASSSLRQVDGYTF. The CDR3 region has the DNA TGCGCCAGCAGCTCCTTACGACAGGTGGATGGCTACACCTTC.

The rearrangement links TRBV7-9 to TRBJ1-1; 12 bases agree with TRBD1. CDR3 length equals 15 residues. Per the germline V gene, CDR1 is SEHNR and CDR2 is FQNEAQ (reference sequence). V was clipped by 0 bases and J by 8 bases; unmatched bases: 4. In DNA form, the CDR3 reads TGTGCCAGCAGCTTAGCGGGACAGGGGGCATGGGAAGCTTTCTTT. Amino acid sequence: CASSLAGQGAWEAFF.

The chain links TRBV7-6 to TRBJ2-7; no firm D call. V lost 5 bases, J lost 5 bases, and 7 bases lay in between. The CDR3 contains 11 residues. Germline V gene lookup returns CDR1 SGHVS and CDR2 FNYEAQ. The CDR3 DNA reads as TGTGCCAGCAGCCCTGGGGACGAGCAGTACTTC. This translates into CASSPGDEQYF. Complete variable domain (other parts from reference TRBV7-6 and TRBJ2-7): GAGVSQSPRYKVTKRGQDVALRCDPISGHVSLYWYRQALGQGPEFLTYFNYEAQQDKSGLPNDRFSAERPEGSISTLTIQRTEQRDSAMYRCASSPGDEQYFGPGTRLTVT.

This clonotype appeared a few times. This chain connects TRBV24-1 to TRBJ2-5; TRBD2 is a possible D gene (5 bases). The CDR3 is 15 amino acids. V dropped 3 bases and J dropped 2 bases, with 12 bases sitting between them. From germline, CDR1 is KGHDR and CDR2 SFDVKD. CDR3 coding DNA: TGTGCCACCAGTGATACCGGACTGGAACAAGAGACCCAGTACTTC. It encodes CATSDTGLEQETQYF.

The chain links TRBV7-6 to TRBJ1-4, with 7 nucleotides matching TRBD1. From germline, CDR1 is SGHVS and CDR2 FNYEAQ. The trim removed 2 bases at V and 4 bases at J, leaving 4 bases unmatched. The CDR3 has 15 residues. CDR3 residues: CASSLSQGNNEKLFF. The CDR3 nucleotides are TGTGCCAGCAGCTTATCACAGGGGAATAATGAAAAACTGTTTTTT.

This clonotype was counted a few times. The chain combines TRBV11-3 with TRBJ2-1; the D call may be TRBD1 or TRBD2 (5 bases each). Deletions cut 3 bases from V and 6 bases from J, with 15 bases between. The germline V gene encodes CDR1 SGHNT and CDR2 YENEEA. The CDR3 is made up of 15 amino acids. This CDR3 reads CASSFGGHLLNEQFF. In DNA form, the CDR3 reads TGTGCCAGCAGCTTTGGGGGTCACCTACTCAATGAGCAGTTCTTC.

This clonotype came up a few times. This chain joins TRBV20-1 and TRBJ1-1; D uncertain. Trimming took 6 bases from V and 1 from J, leaving 15 bases between them. This CDR3 comprises 14 residues. The germline CDR1 and CDR2 sequences are DFQATT and SNEGSKA (reference sequence). In DNA, the CDR3 is TGCAGTGCCAATAGAGGGTCTAAGAACACTGAAGCTTTCTTT. Translating gives CSANRGSKNTEAFF.

This clonotype has a count of ten or more. The CDR3 bases are TGTGCCACAAGGACAGGGGAAGTATCGAACACCATATATTTT. The encoded protein is CATRTGEVSNTIYF. The chain combines TRBV10-3 with TRBJ1-3; 9 bases map to TRBD1. CDR3 length: 14 amino acids. Germline loops: CDR1 ENHRY, CDR2 SYGVKD. The V gene end was trimmed by 10 bases and the J gene end by 7 bases; junction bases not matched to a gene: 11.

This clonotype appeared a few times. The rearrangement links TRBV7-2 to TRBJ1-5, with 9 positions matching TRBD1. J was trimmed by 7 bases and V by 1 base; bases with no gene match: 8. This CDR3 region has 16 residues. Germline lookup yields CDR1 SGHTA and CDR2 FQGNSA. CDR3 protein: CASSLVGQGLVQPQHF. CDR3 bases: TGTGCCAGCAGCTTAGTGGGACAGGGTTTGGTACAGCCCCAGCATTTT.

The chain has TRBV10-3 and TRBJ2-3; TRBD2 agrees at 7 bases. CDR1 is ENHRY, CDR2 SYGVKD, per germline. With 2 bases clipped from V and 2 bases from J, the junction kept 7 bases outside the gene matches. The CDR3 is 16 residues long. The CDR3 sequence is CAISEPSSGYTDTQYF. The CDR3 DNA follows: TGTGCCATCAGTGAGCCTTCTAGCGGATACACAGATACGCAGTATTTT.

This sequence joins TRBV20-1 and TRBJ2-7; 8 positions match TRBD2. Germline lookup yields CDR1 DFQATT and CDR2 SNEGSKA (reference sequence). V lost 6 bases and J lost 6; bases outside the gene matches: 7. This CDR3 is 12 amino acids long. The CDR3 protein is CSAKLAAPEQYF. DNA of the CDR3: TGCAGTGCCAAACTAGCGGCACCCGAGCAGTACTTC.